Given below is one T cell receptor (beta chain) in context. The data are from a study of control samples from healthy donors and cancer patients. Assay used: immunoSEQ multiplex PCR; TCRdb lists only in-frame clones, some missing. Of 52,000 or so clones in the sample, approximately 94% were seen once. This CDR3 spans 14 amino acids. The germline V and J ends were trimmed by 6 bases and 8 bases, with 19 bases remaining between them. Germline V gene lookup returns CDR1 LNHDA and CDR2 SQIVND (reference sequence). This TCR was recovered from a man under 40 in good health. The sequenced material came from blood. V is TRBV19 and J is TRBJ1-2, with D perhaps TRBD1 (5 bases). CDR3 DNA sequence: TGTGCCAGTAGACTCAGGGCAGAAGTGAACGGCTACACCTTC. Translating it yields CASRLRAEVNGYTF.